Detailed here is one TCR beta chain. The sample is drawn from a study of CD8 T cells in Susac syndrome. Random hexamers were used to reverse transcribe roughly 0.45 to 1 ug of RNA. By means of immunoSEQ multiplex PCR, TCR beta CDR3 spanning 54 Vbeta and 13 Jbeta underwent amplification. Via MiXCR, TCRdb re-called the immunoSEQ multiplex PCR reads, giving one row per CDR3 protein. The sample has fewer than 150,000 distinct CDR3 sequences; around 92% are singletons. Trimming removed 1 base from V and 8 bases from J, with 16 bases in between. Germline CDR1 reads LGHDT; CDR2 reads YNNKEL (reference sequence). The CDR3 consists of 15 residues. TCR beta was sequenced from blood CD8+ and CD4+ T cells.

The chain carries TRBV3-1 and TRBJ2-3, with D perhaps TRBD2 (6 bases). The material sequenced was CD4+ T cells from PBMCs. This TCR came from a human donor with multiple sclerosis. CDR3 nucleotides: TGTGCCAGCAGCCAAGGGCCCGCTAGCGCGGTTACGCAGTATTTT. It is translated as CASSQGPASAVTQYF.